The source of this T cell receptor beta chain is a study of shared clonotypes between healthy human individuals (dated by TCRdb to 2020 to 2021). About the full investigation: The cohort comprised two women and three men aged 18 to 49 years. For each donor, CD4 naive and CD4 memory were each run on three plates, CD8 naive on two plates, and CD8 memory on one plate. Blood TCR repertoires of five healthy adults were deeply sequenced to estimate repertoire size and the extent of clonotype sharing between individuals. Libraries were prepared and TCR repertoires were sequenced by different laboratories using diverse techniques, in order to increase sequencing depth and limit assay-specific biases. Leukapheresis yielded between about 0.9 and 8.9 billion PBMCs per donor.

Note on this clone: What antigen it recognizes has not been identified. No much larger clone is present one base from it, and per-base qualities are unavailable.

Using the deep immunoSEQ assay, TCR CDR3 regions were amplified from genomic DNA by multiplex PCR. For each cell subset, the extracted genomic DNA was distributed evenly across all wells of several immunoSEQ 96-well plates, and each plate served as one replicate. For sorted subsets, about 220 ng of genomic DNA, equivalent to tens of thousands of T cell genomes, went into each replicate PCR. Purified libraries were quantified with a Qubit 3.0 fluorometer, sized on a Bioanalyzer 2100, and re-quantified with the KAPA Library Quantification kit. Every immunoSEQ 96-well plate was sequenced on a separate single-read 150-cycle Illumina NextSeq 550 flow cell. Processing in the source paper ran as follows. Because only junctional sequences without quality scores were contained in the immunoSEQ output, filtering matching that applied to full-length reads could not be performed. Sequences were annotated with PyIR, a Python wrapper for IgBLAST v1.9, using IMGT germline references to assign V/J genes and CDR3. Reads with weak V/J assignments (E-value above 1e-6), missing CDR3, stop codons, out-of-frame junctions, or ambiguous translated residues were removed. A V3J clonotype was defined by an identical inferred V gene, J gene, and CDR3 amino acid sequence. Percentage overlap between repertoires was calculated by dividing the number of shared unique clonotypes by the size of the smaller repertoire. Richness of each repertoire was evaluated using RTK rarefaction, the Chao1 estimator, and Recon v2.1 estimates of unobserved clonotypes. Generation probabilities for all TCRbeta clonotypes obtained by the gDNA method from a handful of donors were computed using OLGA. This is the immuneACCESS table as TCRdb keeps it, with only in-frame sequences that have V and J called. A part of the clones is gone; compared with another copy, unresolved V genes explain less than half, and the rest is unexplained. V and J calls and clone size follow that table, whereas D and trimming were derived from the DNA. This sample holds some 1.5 million clones; about 96% were observed only once. Roughly 1.2% of the sample rests with the top ten.

Reading the germline V gene gives CDR1 SNHLY and CDR2 FYNNEI. The junction shows trimming of 1 base on V and 2 bases on J, plus 6 bases between the germline ends. The cysteine opens and the phenylalanine closes a CDR3 of 13 amino acids. Left in the record is the CDR3 DNA by itself, 39 bases read in frame from the first base. Points the paper makes about the study in general: Larger estimated clonotype richness was generally found for naive subsets than for memory subsets. Even with the large sequencing depth, rarefaction of the sorted-subset datasets indicated that sequencing was incomplete. Across a few donors, roughly 5.4% of naive CD4, 3% to 4% of naive CD8, under 2.5% of memory CD4, and roughly 0.4% of memory CD8 clonotypes were shared. Clonotypes shared by all four sorted-subset donors showed higher generation probabilities than non-shared clonotypes. Pairwise subsampling indicated that sequencing depth was expected to affect the degree of clonotype sharing among donors. Sampling was restricted to blood, and TCR repertoires in tissues likely differ from the TCR repertoires found in blood. Because the study included only a small number of donors, the genetic and exposure-history diversity represented was limited.

Donors were healthy HIV-negative adults with no recently reported acute infections or vaccinations. Every donor was a Caucasian adult residing in Nashville, Tennessee, USA. CD4+ T cells were enriched by magnetic negative selection; naive cells were then positively selected on CD45RA, and the negative fraction formed the memory subset. Blood was obtained by leukapheresis, after which PBMCs were separated by Ficoll-Histopaque density gradient centrifugation and cryopreserved in liquid nitrogen vapor phase. Analytical flow cytometry was used to check the purity and quantity of each magnetically sorted T cell population. Genomic DNA was isolated from each sorted fraction and quantified by UV absorbance on a Nanodrop 2000c.

The clonotype comes from a man in his thirties or forties in good health. Sequenced input: naive CD4+ T cells sorted from blood. This sample's cell subset or site label indicates: CD45RA+ positively selected. This receptor chain uses TRBV2 and TRBJ2-7, with no confidently assigned D gene. The CDR3 has the sequence CASSEDRAYEQYF. The nucleotides read TGTGCCAGCAGTGAAGACAGAGCCTACGAGCAGTACTTC.